This TCR beta chain was sequenced for a study of blood T cell repertoires in COVID-19. J was trimmed by 6 bases and V by 5 bases; bases with no gene match: 9. The CDR3 is 15 residues long. Per the germline V gene, CDR1 is SNHLY and CDR2 is FYNNEI. Method: immunoSEQ multiplex PCR; TCRdb's copy keeps in-frame clones and lacks some. This sample has 200,000 or so clones, with 70% to 90% found just once. The TCR comes from a human donor with active or convalescent COVID-19. The donor label of this sample is uncertain. V is TRBV2 and J is TRBJ1-4; 7 bases line up with TRBD1. The material sequenced was peripheral blood. CDR3 in DNA: TGTGCCAGCAGTCGCGACAGGGTTGGTGATGAAAAACTGTTTTTT. It encodes CASSRDRVGDEKLFF.